This note documents a single TCR beta chain sequence. Its antigen is not identified. TCRdb's table, derived via immunoSEQ multiplex PCR, lists solely in-frame clones and lacks some. The sample records roughly 2.1 million clones, approximately 94% being singletons. Naive CD8 cells comprised CD45RO-negative, CCR7-positively selected cells, excluding terminally differentiated effector memory CD45RA+ cells. The data were obtained in a study of shared clonotypes between healthy human individuals. Study conclusions and caveats: Around 5.4% of naive CD4 clonotypes were common to a few donors. Clonotypes which were not shared had lower generation probabilities than clonotypes that all four donors shared.

CDR1 is LNHDA, CDR2 SQIVND, per germline (reference sequence). The CDR3 is 15 amino acids. V shed 3 bases and J 5 bases; nucleotides not matched to a gene: 8. The sequencing sample was made of naive CD8+ T cells from PBMCs. V and J are TRBV19 and TRBJ2-7; 9 positions agree with TRBD1. The sequence derives from a man between 18 and 29 years old in good health. Some clones in this sample may be carry-over from other donors' samples. CDR3 nucleotide sequence: TGTGCCAGTAGTATGGCCTGGACAGGGGACCACGAGCAGTACTTC. Translated: CASSMAWTGDHEQYF.